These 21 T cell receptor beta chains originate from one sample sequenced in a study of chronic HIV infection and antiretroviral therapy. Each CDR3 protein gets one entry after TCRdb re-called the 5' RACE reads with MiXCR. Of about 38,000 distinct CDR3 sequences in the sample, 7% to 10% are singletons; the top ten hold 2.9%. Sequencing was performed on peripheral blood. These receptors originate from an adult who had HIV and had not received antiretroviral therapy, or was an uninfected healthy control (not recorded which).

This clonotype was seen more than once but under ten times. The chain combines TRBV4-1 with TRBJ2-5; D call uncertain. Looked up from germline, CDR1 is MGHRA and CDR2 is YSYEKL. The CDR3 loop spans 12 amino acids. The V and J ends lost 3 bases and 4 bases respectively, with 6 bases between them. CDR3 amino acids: CASSHPLETQYF. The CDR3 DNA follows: TGCGCCAGCAGCCACCCCTTAGAGACCCAGTACTTC.

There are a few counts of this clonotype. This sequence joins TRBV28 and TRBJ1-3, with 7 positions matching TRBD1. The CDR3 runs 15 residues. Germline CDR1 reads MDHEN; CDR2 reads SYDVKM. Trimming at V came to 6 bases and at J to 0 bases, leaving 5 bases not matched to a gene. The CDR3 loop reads CASRTGAGSGNTIYF. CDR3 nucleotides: TGTGCCAGCAGAACAGGGGCTGGCTCTGGAAACACCATATATTTT.

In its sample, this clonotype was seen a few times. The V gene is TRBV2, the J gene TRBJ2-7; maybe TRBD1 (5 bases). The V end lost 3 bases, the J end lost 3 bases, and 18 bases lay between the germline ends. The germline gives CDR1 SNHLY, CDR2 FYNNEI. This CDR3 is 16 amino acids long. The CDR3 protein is CASSDSGAGIVYEQYF. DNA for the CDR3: TGTGCCAGCAGTGATTCAGGTGCAGGGATAGTCTACGAGCAGTACTTC.

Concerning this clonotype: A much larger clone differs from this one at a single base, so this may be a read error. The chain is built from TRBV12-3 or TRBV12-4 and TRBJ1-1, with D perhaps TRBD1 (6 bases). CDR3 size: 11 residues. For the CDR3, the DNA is TGTGCCAGCTGGTGGGGGGCTGAAACTTTCTTT. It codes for CASWWGAETFF.

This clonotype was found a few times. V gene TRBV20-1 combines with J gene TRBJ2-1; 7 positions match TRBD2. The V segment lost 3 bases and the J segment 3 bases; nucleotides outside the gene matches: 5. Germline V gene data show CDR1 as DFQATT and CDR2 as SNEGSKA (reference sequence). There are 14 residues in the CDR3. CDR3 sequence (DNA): TGCAGTGCTAGTTTAAGCGGGATCTACAATGAGCAGTTCTTC. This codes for CSASLSGIYNEQFF.

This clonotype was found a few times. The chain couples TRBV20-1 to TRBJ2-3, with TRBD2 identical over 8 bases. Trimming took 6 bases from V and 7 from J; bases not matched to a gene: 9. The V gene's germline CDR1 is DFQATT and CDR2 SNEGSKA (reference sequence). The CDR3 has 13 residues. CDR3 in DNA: TGCAGTGCCCAGGCGGGAGGCGTTAATACGCAGTATTTT. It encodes CSAQAGGVNTQYF.

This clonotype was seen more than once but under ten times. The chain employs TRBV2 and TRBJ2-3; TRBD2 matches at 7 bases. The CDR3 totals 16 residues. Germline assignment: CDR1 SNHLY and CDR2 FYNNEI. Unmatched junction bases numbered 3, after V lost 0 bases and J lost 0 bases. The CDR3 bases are TGTGCCAGCAGTGAAGCGTCTAGCGGTAGCACAGATACGCAGTATTTT. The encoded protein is CASSEASSGSTDTQYF.

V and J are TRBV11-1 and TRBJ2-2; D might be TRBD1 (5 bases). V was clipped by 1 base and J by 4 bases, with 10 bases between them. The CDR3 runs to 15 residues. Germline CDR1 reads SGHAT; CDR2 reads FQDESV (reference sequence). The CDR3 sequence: CASSLEQAGTGELFF. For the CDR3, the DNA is TGTGCCAGCAGCTTAGAACAGGCAGGCACCGGGGAGCTGTTTTTT.

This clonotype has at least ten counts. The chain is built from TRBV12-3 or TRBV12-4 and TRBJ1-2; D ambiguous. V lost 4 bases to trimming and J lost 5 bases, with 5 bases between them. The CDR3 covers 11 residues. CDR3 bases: TGTGCCAGCAGTTCAGATTATGGCTACACCTTC. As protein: CASSSDYGYTF.

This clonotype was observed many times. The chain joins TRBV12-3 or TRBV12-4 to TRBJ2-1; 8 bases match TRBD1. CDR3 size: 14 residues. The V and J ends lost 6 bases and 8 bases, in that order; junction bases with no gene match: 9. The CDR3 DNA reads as TGTGCCAGCAGGGAAATCGACAGGGGCGATGAGCAGTTCTTC. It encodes CASREIDRGDEQFF.

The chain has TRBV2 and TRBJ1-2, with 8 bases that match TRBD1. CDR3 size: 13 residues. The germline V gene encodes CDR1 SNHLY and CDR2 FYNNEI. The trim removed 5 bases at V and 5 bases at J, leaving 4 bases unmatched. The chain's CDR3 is CASSSDREYGYTF. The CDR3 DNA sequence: TGTGCCAGCAGTTCGGACAGGGAATATGGCTACACCTTC.

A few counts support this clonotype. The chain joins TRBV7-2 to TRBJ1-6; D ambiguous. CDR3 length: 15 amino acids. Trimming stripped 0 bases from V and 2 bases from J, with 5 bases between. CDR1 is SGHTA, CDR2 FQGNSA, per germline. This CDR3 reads CASSLAGPYNSPLHF. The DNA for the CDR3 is TGTGCCAGCAGCTTAGCAGGTCCCTATAATTCACCCCTCCACTTT.

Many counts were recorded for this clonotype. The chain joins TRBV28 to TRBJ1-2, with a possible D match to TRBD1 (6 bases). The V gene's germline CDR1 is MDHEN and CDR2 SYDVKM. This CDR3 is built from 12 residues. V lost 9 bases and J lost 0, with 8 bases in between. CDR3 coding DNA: TGTGCCAGTCGGGACACTAACTATGGCTACACCTTC. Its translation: CASRDTNYGYTF.

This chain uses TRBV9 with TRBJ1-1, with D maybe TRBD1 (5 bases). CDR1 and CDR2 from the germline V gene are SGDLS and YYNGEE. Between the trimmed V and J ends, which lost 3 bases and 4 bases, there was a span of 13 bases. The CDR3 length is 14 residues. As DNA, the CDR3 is TGTGCCAGCAGCGGCCAGTCGAGGGGCACTGAAGCTTTCTTT. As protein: CASSGQSRGTEAFF.

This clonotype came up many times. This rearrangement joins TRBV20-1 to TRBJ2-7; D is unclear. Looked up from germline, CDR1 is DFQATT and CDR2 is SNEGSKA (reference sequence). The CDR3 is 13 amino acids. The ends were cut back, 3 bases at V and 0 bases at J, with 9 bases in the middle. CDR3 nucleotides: TGCAGTGCTAGTGGGCAGCTCTCCTACGAGCAGTACTTC. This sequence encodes CSASGQLSYEQYF.

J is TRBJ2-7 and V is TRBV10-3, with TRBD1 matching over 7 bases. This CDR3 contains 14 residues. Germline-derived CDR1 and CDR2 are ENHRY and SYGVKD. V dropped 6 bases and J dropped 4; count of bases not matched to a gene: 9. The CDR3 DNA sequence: TGTGCCATCAGCCAAGGACAGGACCATTACGAGCAGTACTTC. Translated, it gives CAISQGQDHYEQYF.

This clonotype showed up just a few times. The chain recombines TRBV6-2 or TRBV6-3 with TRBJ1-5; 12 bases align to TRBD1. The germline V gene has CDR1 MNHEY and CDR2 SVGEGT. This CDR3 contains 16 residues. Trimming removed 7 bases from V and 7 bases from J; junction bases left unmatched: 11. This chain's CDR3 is CASTTGGQGARQPQHF. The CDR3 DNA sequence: TGTGCCAGCACCACAGGGGGACAGGGGGCCAGGCAGCCCCAGCATTTT.

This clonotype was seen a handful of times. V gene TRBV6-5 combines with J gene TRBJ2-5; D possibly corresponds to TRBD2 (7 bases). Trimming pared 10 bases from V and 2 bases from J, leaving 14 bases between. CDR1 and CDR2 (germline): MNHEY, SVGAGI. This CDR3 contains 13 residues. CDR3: CATQGGGQETQYF. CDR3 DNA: TGTGCCACTCAAGGGGGAGGGCAAGAGACCCAGTACTTC.

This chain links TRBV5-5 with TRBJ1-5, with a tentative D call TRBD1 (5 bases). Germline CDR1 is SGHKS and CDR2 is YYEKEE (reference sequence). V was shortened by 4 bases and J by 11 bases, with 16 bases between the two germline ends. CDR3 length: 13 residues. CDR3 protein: CASSESPEGAQHF. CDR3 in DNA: TGTGCCAGCAGCGAGTCACCGGAAGGGGCCCAGCATTTT. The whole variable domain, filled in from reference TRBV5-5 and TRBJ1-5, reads DAGVTQSPTHLIKTRGQQVTLRCSPISGHKSVSWYQQVLGQGPQFIFQYYEKEERGRGNFPDRFSARQFPNYSSELNVNALLLGDSALYLCASSESPEGAQHFGDGTRLSIL.

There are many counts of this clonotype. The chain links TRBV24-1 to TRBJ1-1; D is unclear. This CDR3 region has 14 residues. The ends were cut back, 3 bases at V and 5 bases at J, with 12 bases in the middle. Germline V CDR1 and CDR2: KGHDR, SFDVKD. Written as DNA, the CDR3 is TGTGCCACCAGTGATGACGGGTCCTCGACTGAAGCTTTCTTT. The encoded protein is CATSDDGSSTEAFF.

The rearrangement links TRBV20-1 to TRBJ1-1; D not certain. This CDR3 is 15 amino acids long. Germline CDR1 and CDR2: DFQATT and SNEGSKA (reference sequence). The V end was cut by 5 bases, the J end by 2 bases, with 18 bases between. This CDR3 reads CSALKSGSGNTEAFF. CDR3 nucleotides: TGCAGTGCTCTCAAATCGGGGTCGGGTAACACTGAAGCTTTCTTT.